This TCR beta chain was captured in a study of CD8 T cells in Susac syndrome. Trimming shortened V by 0 bases and J by 6 bases, and 14 bases separated the two germline ends. CDR1 SGHDT and CDR2 YYEEEE come from the germline V gene. The CDR3 extends over 15 amino acids. In blood CD8+ and CD4+ T cells, TCR beta underwent sequencing. Negative isolation yielded CD4+ and CD8+ T cells, and FACS enriched TEMRA cells. Random hexamers were used to reverse transcribe the RNA input (about 0.5 to 1 ug). TCR beta CDR3 was amplified by immunoSEQ covering 54 Vbeta and 13 Jbeta. TCRdb ran MiXCR on the immunoSEQ multiplex PCR reads and lists one entry per CDR3 protein. Of a few hundred thousand distinct CDR3 sequences in the sample, over 75% were seen once.

Source material: CD8+ T cells from PBMCs. The source of this sequence is a human donor with multiple sclerosis. The V and J genes are TRBV5-6 and TRBJ2-3; possibly TRBD1 for D (6 bases). The CDR3 spells CASSLGTGPADTQYF. For the CDR3, the DNA is TGTGCCAGCAGCTTGGGTACAGGGCCGGCTGATACGCAGTATTTT.